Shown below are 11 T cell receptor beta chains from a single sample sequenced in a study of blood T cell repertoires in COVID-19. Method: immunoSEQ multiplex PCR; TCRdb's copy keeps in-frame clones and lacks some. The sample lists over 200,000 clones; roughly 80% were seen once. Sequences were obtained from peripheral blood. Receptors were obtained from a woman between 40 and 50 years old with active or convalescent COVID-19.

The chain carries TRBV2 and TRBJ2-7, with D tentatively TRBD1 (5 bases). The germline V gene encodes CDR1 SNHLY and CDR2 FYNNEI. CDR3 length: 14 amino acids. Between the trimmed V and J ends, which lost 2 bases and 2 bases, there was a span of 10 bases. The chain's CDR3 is CASSESQGTYEQYF. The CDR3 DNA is TGTGCCAGCAGTGAAAGTCAGGGCACCTACGAGCAGTACTTC. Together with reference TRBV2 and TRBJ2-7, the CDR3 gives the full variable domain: EPEVTQTPSHQVTQMGQEVILRCVPISNHLYFYWYRQILGQKVEFLVSFYNNEISEKSEIFDDQFSVERPDGSNFTLKIRSTKLEDSAMYFCASSESQGTYEQYFGPGTRLTVT.

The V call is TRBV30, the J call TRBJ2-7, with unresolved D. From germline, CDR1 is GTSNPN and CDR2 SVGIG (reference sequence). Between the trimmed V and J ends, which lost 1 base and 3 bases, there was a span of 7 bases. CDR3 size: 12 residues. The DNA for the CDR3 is TGTGCCTGGAGTGCCCGGAGCTACGAGCAGTACTTC. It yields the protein CAWSARSYEQYF.

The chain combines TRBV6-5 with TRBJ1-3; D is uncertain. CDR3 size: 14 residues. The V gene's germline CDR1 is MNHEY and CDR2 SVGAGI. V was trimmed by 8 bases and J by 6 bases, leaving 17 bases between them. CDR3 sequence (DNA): TGTGCCAGCGCTTCGGCGGCGTGGGTAAACACCATATATTTT. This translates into CASASAAWVNTIYF.

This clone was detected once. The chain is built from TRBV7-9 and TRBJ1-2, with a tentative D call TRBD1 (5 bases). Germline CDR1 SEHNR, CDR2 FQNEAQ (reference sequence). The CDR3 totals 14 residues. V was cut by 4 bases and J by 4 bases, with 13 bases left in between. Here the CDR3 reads CASSSSGWGYGYTF. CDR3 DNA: TGTGCCAGCAGCTCGTCAGGGTGGGGCTATGGCTACACCTTC.

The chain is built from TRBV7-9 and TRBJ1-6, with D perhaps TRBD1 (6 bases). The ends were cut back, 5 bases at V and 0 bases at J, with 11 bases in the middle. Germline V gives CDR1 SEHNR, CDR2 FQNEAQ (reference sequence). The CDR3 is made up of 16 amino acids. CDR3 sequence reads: CASSPGQLSYNSPLHF. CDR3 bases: TGTGCCAGCAGCCCAGGACAGCTCTCCTATAATTCACCCCTCCACTTT.

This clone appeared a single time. Here the CDR3 DNA reads TGTGCCAGCAACCTAGACCCGGAAACAGATACGCAGTATTTT. The encoded protein is CASNLDPETDTQYF. The chain has TRBV2 and TRBJ2-3; D is ambiguous. Germline V lookup: CDR1 SNHLY, CDR2 FYNNEI. Trimming stripped 7 bases from V and 3 bases from J, with 14 bases between. The CDR3 totals 14 residues.

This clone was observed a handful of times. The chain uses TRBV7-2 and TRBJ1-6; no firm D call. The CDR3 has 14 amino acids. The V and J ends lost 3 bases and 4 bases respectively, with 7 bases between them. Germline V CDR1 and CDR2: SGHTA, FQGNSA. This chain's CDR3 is CASSLVGYNSPLHF. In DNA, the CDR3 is TGTGCCAGCAGCTTGGTCGGTTATAATTCACCCCTCCACTTT. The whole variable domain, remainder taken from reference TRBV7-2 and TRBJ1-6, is GAGVSQSPSNKVTEKGKDVELRCDPISGHTALYWYRQSLGQGLEFLIYFQGNSAPDKSGLPSDRFSAERTGGSVSTLTIQRTQQEDSAVYLCASSLVGYNSPLHFGNGTRLTVT.

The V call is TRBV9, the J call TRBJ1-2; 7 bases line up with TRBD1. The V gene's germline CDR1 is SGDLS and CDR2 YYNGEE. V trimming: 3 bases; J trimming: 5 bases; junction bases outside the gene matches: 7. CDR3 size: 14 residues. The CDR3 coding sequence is TGTGCCAGCAGCGCTGGGACAGTCGAATATGGCTACACCTTC. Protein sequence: CASSAGTVEYGYTF.

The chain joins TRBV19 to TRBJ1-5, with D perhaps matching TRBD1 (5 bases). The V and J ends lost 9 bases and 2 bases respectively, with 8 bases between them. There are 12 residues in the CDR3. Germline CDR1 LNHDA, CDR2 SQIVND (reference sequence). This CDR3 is CASQTGNQPQHF. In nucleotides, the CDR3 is TGTGCCAGCCAGACAGGCAATCAGCCCCAGCATTTT.

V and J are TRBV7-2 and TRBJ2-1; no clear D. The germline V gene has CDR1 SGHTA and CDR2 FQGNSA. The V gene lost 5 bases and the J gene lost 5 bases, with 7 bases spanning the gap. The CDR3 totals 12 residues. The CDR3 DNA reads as TGTGCCAGCAGCCGCGGAAACAATGAGCAGTTCTTC. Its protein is CASSRGNNEQFF.

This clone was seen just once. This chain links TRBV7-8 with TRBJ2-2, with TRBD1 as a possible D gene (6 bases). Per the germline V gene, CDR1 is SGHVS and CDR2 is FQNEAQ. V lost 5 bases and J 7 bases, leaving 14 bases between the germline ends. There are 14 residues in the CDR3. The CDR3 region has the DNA TGTGCCAGCAGCCCAGACAGGCAACACGGGGAGCTGTTTTTT. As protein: CASSPDRQHGELFF.